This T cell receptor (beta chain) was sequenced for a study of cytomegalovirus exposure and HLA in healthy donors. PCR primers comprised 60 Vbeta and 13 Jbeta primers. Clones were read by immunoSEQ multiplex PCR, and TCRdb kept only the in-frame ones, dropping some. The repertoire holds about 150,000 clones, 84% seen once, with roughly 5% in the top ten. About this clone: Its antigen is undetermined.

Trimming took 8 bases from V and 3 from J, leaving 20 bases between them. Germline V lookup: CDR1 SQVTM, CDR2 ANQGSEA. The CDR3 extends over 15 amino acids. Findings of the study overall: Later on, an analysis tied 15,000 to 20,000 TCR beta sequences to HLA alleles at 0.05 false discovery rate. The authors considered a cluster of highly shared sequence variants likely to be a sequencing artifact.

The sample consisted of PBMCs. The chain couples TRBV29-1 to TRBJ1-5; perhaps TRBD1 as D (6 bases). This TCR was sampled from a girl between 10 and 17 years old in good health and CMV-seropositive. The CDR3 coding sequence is TGCAGCCCAACCCGGGACACTTTATCCAATCAGCCCCAGCATTTT. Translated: CSPTRDTLSNQPQHF. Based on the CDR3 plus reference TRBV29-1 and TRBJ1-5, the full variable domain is SAVISQKPSRDICQRGTSLTIQCQVDSQVTMMFWYRQQPGQSLTLIATANQGSEATYESGFVIDKFPISRPNLTFSTLTVSNMSPEDSSIYLCSPTRDTLSNQPQHFGDGTRLSIL.